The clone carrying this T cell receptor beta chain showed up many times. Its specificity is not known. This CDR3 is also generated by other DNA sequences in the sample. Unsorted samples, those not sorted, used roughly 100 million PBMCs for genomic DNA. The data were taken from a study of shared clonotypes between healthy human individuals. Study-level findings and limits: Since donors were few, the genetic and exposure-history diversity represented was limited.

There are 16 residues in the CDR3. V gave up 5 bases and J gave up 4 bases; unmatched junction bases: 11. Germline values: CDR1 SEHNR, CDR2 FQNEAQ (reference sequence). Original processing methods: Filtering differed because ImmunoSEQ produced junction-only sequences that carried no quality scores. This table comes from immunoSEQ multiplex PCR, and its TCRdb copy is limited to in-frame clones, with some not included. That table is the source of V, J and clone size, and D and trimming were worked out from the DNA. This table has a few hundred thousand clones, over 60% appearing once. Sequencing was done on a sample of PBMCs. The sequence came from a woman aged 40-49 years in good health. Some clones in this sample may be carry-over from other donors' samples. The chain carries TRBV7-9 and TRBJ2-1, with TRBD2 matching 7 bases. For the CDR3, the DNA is TGTGCCAGCAGCCCCCGGGGCGGGAGCGCTTACAATGAGCAGTTCTTC. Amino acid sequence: CASSPRGGSAYNEQFF.